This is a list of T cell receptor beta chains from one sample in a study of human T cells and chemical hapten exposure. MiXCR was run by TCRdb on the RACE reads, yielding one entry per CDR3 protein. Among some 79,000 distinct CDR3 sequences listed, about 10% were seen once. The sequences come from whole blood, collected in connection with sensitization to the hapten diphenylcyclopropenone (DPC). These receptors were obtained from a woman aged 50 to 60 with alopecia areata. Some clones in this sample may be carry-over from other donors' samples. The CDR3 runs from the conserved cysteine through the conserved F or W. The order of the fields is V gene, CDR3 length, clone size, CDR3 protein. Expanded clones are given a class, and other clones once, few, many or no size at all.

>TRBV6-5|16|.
CASSYSGMAPTGELFF
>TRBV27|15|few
CASSNYSAGSQPQHF
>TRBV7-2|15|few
CASSLRFGNTGELFF
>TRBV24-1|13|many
CATSHRDPDTQYF
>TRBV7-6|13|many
CASSFQLFETQYF
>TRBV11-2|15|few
CASSLERDRGLSQYF
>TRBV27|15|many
CASSPGLAGANEQFF
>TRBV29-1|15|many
CSVGDRGLGGETQYF
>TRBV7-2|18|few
CASSPDSGRARTTGELFF
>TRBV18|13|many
CASSPEGDTEAFF
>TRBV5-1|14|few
CASSSGESNQPQHF
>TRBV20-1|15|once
CSASDAGRLNTEAFF
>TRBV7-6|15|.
CASSLATGDSDTQYF